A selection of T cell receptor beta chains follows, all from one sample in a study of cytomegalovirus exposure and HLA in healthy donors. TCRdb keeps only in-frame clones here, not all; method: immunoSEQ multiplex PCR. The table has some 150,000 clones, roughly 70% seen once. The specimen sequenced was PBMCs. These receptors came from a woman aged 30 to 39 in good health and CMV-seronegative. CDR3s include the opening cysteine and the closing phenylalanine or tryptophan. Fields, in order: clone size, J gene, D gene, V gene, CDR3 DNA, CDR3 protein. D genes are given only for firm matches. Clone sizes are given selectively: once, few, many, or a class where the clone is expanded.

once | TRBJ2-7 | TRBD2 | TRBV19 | TGTGCCAGTAGGACTAGCGGGAGCCCCGTCGGCGAGCAGTACTTC | CASRTSGSPVGEQYF
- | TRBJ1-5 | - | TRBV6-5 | TGTGCCAGCAAAAGTGGGAGGGGTACAAATCAGCCCCAGCATTTT | CASKSGRGTNQPQHF
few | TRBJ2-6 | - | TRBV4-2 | TGTGCCAGCAGCCAAGTCTCAGACTCTGGGGCCAACGTCCTGACTTTC | CASSQVSDSGANVLTF
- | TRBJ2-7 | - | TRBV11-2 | TGTGCCAGCAGAGCACGTAGCGCGATCTCCTACGAGCAGTACTTC | CASRARSAISYEQYF
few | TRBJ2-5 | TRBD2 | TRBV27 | TGTGCCAGCAGTTTAGGGCTAGCGGGGGGGAATCTGGGGACCCAGTACTTC | CASSLGLAGGNLGTQYF
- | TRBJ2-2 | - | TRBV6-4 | TGTGCCAGCAGTGGAGGCGACACCGGGGAGCTGTTTTTT | CASSGGDTGELFF
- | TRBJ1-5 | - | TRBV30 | TGTGCCTGGAACACCGGGACTGTTGATCAGCCCCAGCATTTT | CAWNTGTVDQPQHF
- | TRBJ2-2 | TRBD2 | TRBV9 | TGTGCCAGCAGCGTTAGCGGGCAGGTAGACACCGGGGAGCTGTTTTTT | CASSVSGQVDTGELFF
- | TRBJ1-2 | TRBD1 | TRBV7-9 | TGTGCCAGCAGCAGAACCGGGACAGGGTCCTATGGCTACACCTTC | CASSRTGTGSYGYTF
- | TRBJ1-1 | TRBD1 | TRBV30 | TGTGCCTGGAGCGACGGAACAGGGGTAACTGAAGCTTTCTTT | CAWSDGTGVTEAFF
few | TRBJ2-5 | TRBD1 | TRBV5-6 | TGTGCCAGCAGCACCTGGGACAGTAGCCAAGAGACCCAGTACTTC | CASSTWDSSQETQYF
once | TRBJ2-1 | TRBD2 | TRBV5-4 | TGTGCCAGCAGCTTGAAGGGGACTAGGGATGATGAGCAGTTCTTC | CASSLKGTRDDEQFF
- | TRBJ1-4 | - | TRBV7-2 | TGTGCCAGCAGTACAGAAGGCCGGTGGAGGCAAAAACTGTTTTTT | CASSTEGRWRQKLFF
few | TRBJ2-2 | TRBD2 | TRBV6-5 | TGTGCCAGCACCTCTGGACTAGCCGGGGAGCTGTTTTTT | CASTSGLAGELFF
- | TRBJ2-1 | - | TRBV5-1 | TGCGCCAGCAGCCCGGACAGCTCCTACAATGAGCAGTTCTTC | CASSPDSSYNEQFF
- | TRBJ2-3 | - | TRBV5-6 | TGTGCCAGCAGCTTGTTTAGTCCCTCTCGGGATACGCAGTATTTT | CASSLFSPSRDTQYF
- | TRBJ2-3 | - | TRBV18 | TGTGCCAGCTCACCGGGCGTACAGGAAGATACGCAGTATTTT | CASSPGVQEDTQYF
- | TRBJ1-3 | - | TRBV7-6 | TGTGCCAGCAGCCAGACGACAGGCTCTGGAAACACCATATATTTT | CASSQTTGSGNTIYF
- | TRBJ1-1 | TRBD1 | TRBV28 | TGTGCCAGCAGTGGGCAACGACAGGGTATTGAAGCTTTCTTT | CASSGQRQGIEAFF
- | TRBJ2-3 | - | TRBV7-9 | TGTGCCAGCAGCCAAGGACAGTTCACAGATACGCAGTATTTT | CASSQGQFTDTQYF